The 8 T cell receptor beta chains given below trace back to one sample, sequenced in a study of control samples from healthy donors and cancer patients. Sequencing was performed with immunoSEQ multiplex PCR; in TCRdb, only in-frame clones are kept and a portion is missing. Of more than 75,000 clones detected, 79% appear once; the ten largest clones hold approximately 10%. Sequenced material: blood. The receptor source for this set is a woman aged 25 to 39 in good health.

This chain joins TRBV10-1 and TRBJ2-6; D is undetermined. The CDR3 consists of 15 residues. V shed 6 bases and J shed 1 base, with 10 bases lying between them. The germline CDR1 and CDR2 sequences are WNHNN and SYGVQD (reference sequence). The CDR3 region is CASSGRPSGANVLTF. CDR3 coding DNA: TGCGCCAGCAGCGGGCGTCCTTCTGGGGCCAACGTCCTGACTTTC.

CDR3 protein: CASSSGDRGRSGELFF. In DNA, the CDR3 is TGCGCCAGCAGCTCCGGAGACAGGGGGCGTTCTGGGGAGCTGTTTTTT. This sequence joins TRBV5-1 and TRBJ2-2; TRBD1 aligns across 10 bases. V lost 3 bases, J lost 8 bases, and 10 bases stayed unmatched. The germline CDR1 and CDR2 sequences are SGHRS and YFSETQ. CDR3 length equals 16 residues.

Written as DNA, the CDR3 is TGTGCCAGCAGCCTCCGGGACAGGGGTTTCAATGGCTACACCTTC. Its protein is CASSLRDRGFNGYTF. This rearrangement joins TRBV5-4 to TRBJ1-2; 10 bases are shared with TRBD1. In germline, CDR1 is SGHNT, CDR2 YYREEE (reference sequence). The CDR3 loop spans 15 amino acids. After removal of 4 bases from V and 6 bases from J, the junction contained 9 bases not matched to a gene.

The rearrangement links TRBV19 to TRBJ1-4, with 8 bases identical to TRBD1. V trimming: 4 bases; J trimming: 7 bases; junction bases outside the gene matches: 5. The CDR3 is 14 amino acids. Germline CDR1 reads LNHDA; CDR2 reads SQIVND (reference sequence). CDR3 sequence: CASSRQGRGEKLFF. The CDR3 DNA sequence: TGTGCCAGTAGTAGACAGGGGAGGGGTGAAAAACTGTTTTTT.

The rearrangement links TRBV7-7 to TRBJ2-5, with 13 bases that match TRBD2. The germline V gene encodes CDR1 SSHAT and CDR2 FNYEAQ (reference sequence). The CDR3 is 19 amino acids. With V trimmed by 4 bases and J by 4 bases, 15 bases remained unmatched. In DNA, the CDR3 is TGTGCCAGCAGCTCGGGACTAGCGGGGAGGGCCGGGTTGACAGAGACCCAGTACTTC. Its protein product is CASSSGLAGRAGLTETQYF.

The chain recombines TRBV5-1 with TRBJ1-3; TRBD1 might be the D (6 bases). CDR1 and CDR2 from the germline V gene are SGHRS and YFSETQ. Trimming left V 1 base short and J 2 bases short, with 16 bases between. CDR3 size: 17 residues. The CDR3: CASSLTSGGGAGNTIYF. In DNA, the CDR3 is TGCGCCAGCAGCTTGACCTCTGGAGGGGGGGCTGGAAACACCATATATTTT. Complete variable domain (other parts from reference TRBV5-1 and TRBJ1-3): KAGVTQTPRYLIKTRGQQVTLSCSPISGHRSVSWYQQTPGQGLQFLFEYFSETQRNKGNFPGRFSGRQFSNSRSEMNVSTLELGDSALYLCASSLTSGGGAGNTIYFGEGSWLTVV.

J is TRBJ2-4 and V is TRBV19, with 9 bases identical to TRBD2. After removal of 5 bases from V and 8 bases from J, the junction contained 13 bases not matched to a gene. Germline values: CDR1 LNHDA, CDR2 SQIVND (reference sequence). The CDR3 spans 16 residues. CDR3 residues: CASSLNSGGAGDIQYF. The DNA of the CDR3 is TGTGCCAGTAGTCTCAATAGCGGGGGTGCCGGGGACATTCAGTACTTC. The whole variable domain, remainder taken from reference TRBV19 and TRBJ2-4, is DGGITQSPKYLFRKEGQNVTLSCEQNLNHDAMYWYRQDPGQGLRLIYYSQIVNDFQKGDIAEGYSVSREKKESFPLTVTSAQKNPTAFYLCASSLNSGGAGDIQYFGAGTRLSVL.

The chain is built from TRBV7-2 and TRBJ1-1, with D uncertain. Germline V gene lookup returns CDR1 SGHTA and CDR2 FQGNSA. The CDR3 contains 18 residues. V was pared by 3 bases and J by 0 bases, with 20 bases between. The CDR3, as DNA: TGTGCCAGCAGCTTCTGGGGTCCCTCGAAAAGCCTGAACACTGAAGCTTTCTTT. This gives the protein CASSFWGPSKSLNTEAFF.